These T cell receptor beta chains were read from a single sample in a study of spatial heterogeneity in lung cancer. TCRdb analysed the 5' RACE reads with MiXCR anew, one entry per CDR3 protein. The sample consists of 95,000 to 130,000 distinct CDR3 sequences, more than 9% of them appearing once. The sample consisted of PBMCs, taken at follow-up. Receptor source: a male donor with early-stage non-small cell lung cancer. CDR3s include the opening cysteine and the closing phenylalanine or tryptophan. The D gene is left open where the match is weak. Size tells how often a clone was seen (once, few, many) or the class of an expanded clone, and some rows leave it out.

J,V,size,D,length,CDR3,DNA
TRBJ2-5,TRBV10-2,many,NA,12,CASSERVETQYF,TGCGCCAGCAGTGAGAGGGTTGAGACCCAGTACTTC
TRBJ2-3,TRBV6-5,NA,TRBD1,16,CASSYSLDRGPDTQYF,TGTGCCAGCAGTTACTCCCTGGACAGGGGTCCAGATACGCAGTATTTT
TRBJ1-5,TRBV6-2/TRBV6-3,few,NA,14,CASSYIQGRVPQHF,TGTGCCAGCAGCTACATACAGGGACGGGTGCCCCAGCATTTT
TRBJ2-7,TRBV27,many,NA,13,CASHRRGAGEQYF,TGTGCCAGCCATCGGAGGGGCGCGGGCGAGCAGTACTTC
TRBJ2-7,TRBV7-2,few,NA,14,CASSLSGRTYEQYF,TGTGCCAGCAGCTTAAGCGGGCGCACCTACGAGCAGTACTTC
TRBJ2-1,TRBV5-1,many,TRBD2,15,CASSLEGGIGNEQFF,TGCGCCAGCAGCTTGGAGGGAGGGATCGGCAATGAGCAGTTCTTC
TRBJ2-2,TRBV7-4,NA,NA,16,CASSLRGPTNTGELFF,TGTGCCAGCAGCTTAAGAGGACCGACGAACACCGGGGAGCTGTTTTTT
TRBJ1-2,TRBV6-6,NA,TRBD1,16,CASSIGTARANYGYTF,TGTGCCAGCAGTATTGGGACAGCTCGAGCTAACTATGGCTACACCTTC
TRBJ1-4,TRBV2,few,TRBD1,13,CASSKLGQEKLFF,TGTGCCAGCAGCAAACTGGGACAGGAAAAACTGTTTTTT
TRBJ2-2,TRBV11-2,NA,NA,16,CASSLSRSSLLGELFF,TGTGCCAGCAGCTTATCCCGGAGCTCCCTTCTCGGGGAGCTGTTTTTT
TRBJ2-3,TRBV4-2,NA,TRBD2,15,CASSPLGLAADTQYF,TGTGCCAGCAGCCCTTTGGGACTAGCGGCAGATACGCAGTATTTT
TRBJ2-7,TRBV4-2,many,NA,14,CASSHGQRGNEQYF,TGTGCCAGCAGCCACGGCCAAAGGGGGAACGAGCAGTACTTC
TRBJ1-2,TRBV18,NA,TRBD1,14,CASSVGDRGLGYTF,TGTGCCAGCTCAGTAGGGGACAGGGGGCTTGGCTACACCTTC
TRBJ2-3,TRBV28,few,TRBD2,15,CASSFGGLAVDTQYF,TGTGCCAGCAGTTTCGGGGGACTAGCGGTAGATACGCAGTATTTT
TRBJ2-7,TRBV7-2,few,NA,13,CATSDGAIHEQYF,TGTGCCACCTCCGATGGCGCTATCCACGAGCAGTACTTC
TRBJ2-1,TRBV6-5,few,TRBD1,15,CASRPGQGSYNEQFF,TGTGCCAGCAGGCCGGGACAGGGGTCCTACAATGAGCAGTTCTTC
TRBJ2-7,TRBV20-1,many,NA,11,CSLDTSYEQYF,TGCAGCCTGGACACATCCTACGAGCAGTACTTC
TRBJ1-3,TRBV7-9,few,NA,14,CASSLSLSGNTIYF,TGTGCCAGCAGCTTATCACTCTCTGGAAACACCATATATTTT
TRBJ2-5,TRBV28,few,TRBD2,15,CASSPPGGAYETQYF,TGTGCCAGCAGTCCCCCGGGGGGGGCATATGAGACCCAGTACTTC
TRBJ2-7,TRBV7-8,few,NA,14,CASSRAGPSYEQYF,TGTGCCAGCAGCCGGGCGGGGCCGTCCTACGAGCAGTACTTC
TRBJ2-2,TRBV24-1,NA,NA,15,CATSGAGAGTGELFF,TGTGCCACCAGTGGCGCCGGGGCTGGGACCGGGGAGCTGTTTTTT
TRBJ1-2,TRBV30,once,NA,13,CAWSGHSNYGYTF,TGTGCCTGGAGTGGCCACAGTAACTATGGCTACACCTTC
TRBJ2-1,TRBV4-3,many,TRBD1,15,CASSQDWGQGDEQFF,TGCGCCAGCAGCCAAGATTGGGGACAGGGCGATGAGCAGTTCTTC
TRBJ1-1,TRBV10-1,few,NA,13,CASSFGLDTEAFF,TGCGCCAGCAGTTTTGGCTTGGACACTGAAGCTTTCTTT
TRBJ2-6,TRBV28,few,NA,16,CASSSPSPAGANVLTF,TGTGCCAGCAGTTCCCCCTCCCCGGCTGGGGCCAACGTCCTGACTTTC
TRBJ1-3,TRBV12-3/TRBV12-4,NA,NA,17,CASSLEGRGFRGNTIYF,TGTGCCAGCAGTTTAGAGGGCAGGGGATTTCGTGGAAACACCATATATTTT
TRBJ1-6,TRBV5-1,NA,TRBD1,14,CASSRQGLQGALHF,TGCGCCAGCAGCCGACAGGGCCTACAAGGGGCCCTCCACTTT
TRBJ2-3,TRBV28,few,NA,12,CASSLPNYTQYF,TGTGCCAGCAGTTTACCGAACTATACGCAGTATTTT
TRBJ2-7,TRBV6-1,few,TRBD1,16,CASSETPGQGPREQYF,TGTGCCAGCAGTGAAACCCCGGGACAGGGGCCTAGGGAGCAGTACTTC
TRBJ1-2,TRBV28,many,NA,11,CASSWNSGYTF,TGTGCCAGCAGTTGGAATAGCGGCTACACCTTC
TRBJ2-1,TRBV7-9,NA,NA,15,CASSLGSRADNEQFF,TGTGCCAGCAGCTTAGGGTCCCGGGCCGACAATGAGCAGTTCTTC
TRBJ2-1,TRBV7-8,NA,NA,15,CASSLALGGHNEQFF,TGTGCCAGCAGCTTAGCGCTTGGGGGTCACAATGAGCAGTTCTTC
TRBJ2-2,TRBV20-1,many,TRBD1,16,CSATPRDRGFTGELFF,TGCAGTGCTACACCCCGGGACAGGGGCTTCACCGGGGAGCTGTTTTTT
TRBJ1-5,TRBV11-2,few,NA,14,CASSLVNGAQPQHF,TGTGCCAGCAGCTTAGTAAATGGAGCTCAGCCCCAGCATTTT
TRBJ2-1,TRBV5-1,NA,TRBD1,15,CASSFGTGSIHEQFF,TGCGCCAGCAGCTTTGGGACAGGGTCCATCCATGAGCAGTTCTTC
TRBJ1-5,TRBV27,many,NA,13,CASSLGPTLPQHF,TGTGCCAGCAGTTTAGGCCCTACGTTGCCCCAGCATTTT
TRBJ1-5,TRBV27,many,NA,16,CASSLEGIFGNQPQHF,TGTGCCAGCAGTTTAGAGGGGATTTTCGGCAATCAGCCCCAGCATTTT
TRBJ2-7,TRBV20-1,NA,TRBD1,14,CSAFRDRRAQEQYF,TGCAGTGCTTTCCGGGACAGAAGGGCGCAGGAGCAGTACTTC
TRBJ2-2,TRBV9,many,NA,15,CASSVVASSTGELFF,TGTGCCAGCAGCGTAGTGGCTAGCTCCACCGGGGAGCTGTTTTTT
TRBJ1-4,TRBV6-5,NA,NA,15,CASSRTGGAYEKLFF,TGTGCCAGCAGCCGTACGGGGGGCGCTTATGAAAAACTGTTTTTT
TRBJ2-3,TRBV3-1,many,TRBD1,17,CASSQDLAGGRTDTQYF,TGTGCCAGCAGCCAAGATCTGGCAGGGGGCAGGACAGATACGCAGTATTTT
TRBJ1-4,TRBV7-9,many,NA,11,CASSSLEKLFF,TGTGCCAGCAGCTCGCTTGAAAAACTGTTTTTT
TRBJ2-7,TRBV28,few,NA,12,CASGQGPYEQYF,TGTGCCAGCGGCCAGGGTCCCTACGAGCAGTACTTC
TRBJ1-2,TRBV29-1,many,TRBD1,11,CSVLQGLGYTF,TGCAGCGTGTTACAGGGGTTAGGCTACACCTTC
TRBJ2-3,TRBV5-1,NA,TRBD2,16,CASSLALTSEADTQYF,TGCGCCAGCAGCTTGGCCTTGACTAGCGAGGCAGATACGCAGTATTTT
TRBJ1-2,TRBV4-1,many,NA,17,CASSQDSLAAPNYGYTF,TGCGCCAGCAGCCAAGATAGCCTCGCAGCCCCTAACTATGGCTACACCTTC
TRBJ2-1,TRBV2,many,TRBD2,14,CASRASGLYNEQFF,TGTGCCAGCAGGGCTAGCGGACTATACAATGAGCAGTTCTTC
TRBJ1-4,TRBV20-1,many,TRBD1,12,CSGIGTDEKLFF,TGCAGTGGCATTGGGACAGATGAAAAACTGTTTTTT
TRBJ2-3,TRBV2,NA,TRBD1,18,CASSEAPPGTGGQDTQYF,TGTGCCAGCAGTGAAGCCCCTCCCGGGACAGGGGGCCAAGATACGCAGTATTTT
TRBJ1-5,TRBV28,few,NA,15,CASSFLRARNQPQHF,TGTGCCAGCAGTTTTCTCAGGGCTAGGAATCAGCCCCAGCATTTT